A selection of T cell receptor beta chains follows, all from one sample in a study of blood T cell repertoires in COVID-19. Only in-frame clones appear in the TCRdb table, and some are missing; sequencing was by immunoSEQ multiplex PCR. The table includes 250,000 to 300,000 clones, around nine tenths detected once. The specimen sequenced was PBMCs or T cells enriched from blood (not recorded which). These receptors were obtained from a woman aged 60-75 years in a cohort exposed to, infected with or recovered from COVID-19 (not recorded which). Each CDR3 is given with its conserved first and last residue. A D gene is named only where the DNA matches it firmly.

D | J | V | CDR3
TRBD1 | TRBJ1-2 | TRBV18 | CASSPDRAYGYTF
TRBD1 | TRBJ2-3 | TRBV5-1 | CASSQETGSTDTQYF
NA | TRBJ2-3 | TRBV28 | CASSPLGQKVTDTQYF
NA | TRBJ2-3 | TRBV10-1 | CASSEGAVADTQYF
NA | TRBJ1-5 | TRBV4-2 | CASSQDYKVSTGGPQHF
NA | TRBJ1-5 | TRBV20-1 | CSASSTTDSNQPQHF
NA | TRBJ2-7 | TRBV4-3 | CASSQDLATETYEQYF
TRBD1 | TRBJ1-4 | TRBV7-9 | CASSLETGLNEKLFF
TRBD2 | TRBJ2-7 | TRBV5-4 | CASSSSSGPYEQYF
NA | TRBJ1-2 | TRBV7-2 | CASSPPGQRNYGYTF
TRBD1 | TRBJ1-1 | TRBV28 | CASSSGTGHFTEAFF
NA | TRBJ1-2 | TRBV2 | CASSRDKADGYTF
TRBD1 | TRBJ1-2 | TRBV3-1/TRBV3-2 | CASSRGTGNYGYTF
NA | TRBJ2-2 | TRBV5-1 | CASSANSIGELFF
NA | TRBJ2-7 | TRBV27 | CASSFPSSYEQYF
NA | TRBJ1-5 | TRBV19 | CASSSEHRYRQPQHF
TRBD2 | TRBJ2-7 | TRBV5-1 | CASSPRTSGGTYEQYF
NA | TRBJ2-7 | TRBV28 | CASTRTPSYEQYF
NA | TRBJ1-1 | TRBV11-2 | CASSFQNTEAFF
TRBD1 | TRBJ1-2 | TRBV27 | CASSSWTGTNYGYTF
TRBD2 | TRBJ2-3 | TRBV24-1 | CATSSGKSTDTQYF
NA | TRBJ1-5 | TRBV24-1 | CATSPTGSNQPQHF
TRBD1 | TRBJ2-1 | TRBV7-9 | CASSLGGQNNEQFF
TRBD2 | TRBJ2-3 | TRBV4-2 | CASSQVAGVPDTQYF
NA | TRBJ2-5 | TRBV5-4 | CASSLSAGETQYF
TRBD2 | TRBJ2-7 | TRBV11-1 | CASSPGTSGRGYEQYF
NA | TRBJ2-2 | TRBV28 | CASSLSFQRTGELFF